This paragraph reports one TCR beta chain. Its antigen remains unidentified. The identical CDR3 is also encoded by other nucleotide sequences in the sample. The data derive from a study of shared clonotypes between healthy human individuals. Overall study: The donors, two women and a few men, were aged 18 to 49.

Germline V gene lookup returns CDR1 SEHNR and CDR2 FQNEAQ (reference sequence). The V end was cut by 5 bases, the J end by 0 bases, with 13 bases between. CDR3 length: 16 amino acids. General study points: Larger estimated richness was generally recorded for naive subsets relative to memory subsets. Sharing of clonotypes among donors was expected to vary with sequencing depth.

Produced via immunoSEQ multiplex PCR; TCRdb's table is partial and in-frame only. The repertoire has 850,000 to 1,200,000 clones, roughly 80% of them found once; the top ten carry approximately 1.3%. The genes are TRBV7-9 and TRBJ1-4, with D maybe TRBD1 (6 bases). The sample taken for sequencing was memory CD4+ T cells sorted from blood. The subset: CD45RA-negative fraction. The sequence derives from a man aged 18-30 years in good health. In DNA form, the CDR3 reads TGTGCCAGCAGCCTAGGACAGCCCGCAACTAATGAAAAACTGTTTTTT. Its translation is CASSLGQPATNEKLFF.